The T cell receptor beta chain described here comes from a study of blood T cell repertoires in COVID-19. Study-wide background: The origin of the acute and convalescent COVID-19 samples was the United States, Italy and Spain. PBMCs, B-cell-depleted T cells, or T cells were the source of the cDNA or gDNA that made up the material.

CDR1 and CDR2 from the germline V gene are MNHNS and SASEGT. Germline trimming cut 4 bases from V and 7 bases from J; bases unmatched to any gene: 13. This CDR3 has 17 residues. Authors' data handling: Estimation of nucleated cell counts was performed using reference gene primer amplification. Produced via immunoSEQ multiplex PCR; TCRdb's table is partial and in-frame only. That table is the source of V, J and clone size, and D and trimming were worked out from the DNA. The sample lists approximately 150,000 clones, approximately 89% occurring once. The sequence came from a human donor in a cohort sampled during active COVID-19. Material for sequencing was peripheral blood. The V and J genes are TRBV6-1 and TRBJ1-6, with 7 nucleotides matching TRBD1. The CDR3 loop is CASSATPATGLNSPLHF. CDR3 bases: TGTGCCAGCAGTGCCACCCCCGCGACAGGGTTAAATTCACCCCTCCACTTT.